The clone carrying this T cell receptor (beta chain) was detected only a few times. Antigen unknown. The sample comes from a study of CD8 T cells in ankylosing spondylitis. General study results and limits: Peripheral blood held disease-linked clones only at relatively low frequency, and these were CD8+. Several of the motif variants were reported before in synovial fluid and blood from reactive arthritis. A TCR beta motif of fewer than ten highly homologous variants seemed to mark ankylosing spondylitis blood. Disease-linked clones reportedly showed significant enrichment in matched ankylosing spondylitis synovial fluid.

V lost 2 bases and J lost 6, with 27 bases in between. Germline lookup yields CDR1 SGHVS and CDR2 FNYEAQ. The CDR3 has 19 amino acids. Researchers built TCR beta libraries using quantitative 5'-RACE with molecular barcodes. Via MiXCR, TCRdb re-called the 5' RACE reads, giving one row per CDR3 protein. The sample lists about 800,000 distinct CDR3 sequences; 12% were seen once. The TCR was taken from a male donor with ankylosing spondylitis. Sequences were obtained from blood, either unsorted or a sorted T cell fraction (not recorded which). The chain recombines TRBV7-6 with TRBJ2-3, with D maybe TRBD1 (6 bases). CDR3 DNA sequence: TGTGCCAGCAGCTTAAATCCCCCCATCCCGGCCTCAAGGGGGGATACGCAGTATTTT. Residues: CASSLNPPIPASRGDTQYF.